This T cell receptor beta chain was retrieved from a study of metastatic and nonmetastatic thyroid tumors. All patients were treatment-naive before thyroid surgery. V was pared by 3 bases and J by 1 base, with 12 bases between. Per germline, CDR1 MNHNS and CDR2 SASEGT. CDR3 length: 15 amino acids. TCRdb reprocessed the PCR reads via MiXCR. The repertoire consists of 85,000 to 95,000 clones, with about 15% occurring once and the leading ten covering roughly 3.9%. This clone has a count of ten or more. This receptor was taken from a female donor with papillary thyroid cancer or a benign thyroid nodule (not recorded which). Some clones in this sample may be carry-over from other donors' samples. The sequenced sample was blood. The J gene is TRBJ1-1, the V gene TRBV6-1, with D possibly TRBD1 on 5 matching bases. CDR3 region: CASSDRVLGNTEAFF. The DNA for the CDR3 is TGTGCCAGCAGTGACAGGGTTTTGGGGAACACTGAAGCTTTCTTT.